Shown below are 16 T cell receptor beta chains from a single sample sequenced in a study of blood T cells in healthy people across ages. A J-beta primer mix and a sample-barcoded 5' primer were used in a second PCR of about 7 to 12 cycles. TCRdb reanalysed the 5' RACE reads using MiXCR and keeps one entry per CDR3 protein. The sample has over 600,000 distinct CDR3 sequences, roughly 46% seen once. The sample comprised blood. All receptors come from an elderly man in good health.

This chain connects TRBV2 to TRBJ2-1; TRBD2 matches 11 bases. V trimming: 5 bases; J trimming: 2 bases; junction bases outside the gene matches: 2. Germline V gives CDR1 SNHLY, CDR2 FYNNEI. This CDR3 is built from 15 residues. In DNA form, the CDR3 reads TGTGCCAGCAGTAAACTAGCGGGGGCCTACAATGAGCAGTTCTTC. Amino acid sequence: CASSKLAGAYNEQFF.

This chain joins TRBV12-3 or TRBV12-4 and TRBJ2-5; D not certain. The J call may be faulty, since TRBJ2-7 better matches the DNA end. The CDR3 covers 14 residues. The CDR3 sequence: CASSLSRGVYEQYF. The CDR3 DNA is TGTGCCAGCAGTTTAAGTCGAGGTGTGTACGAGCAGTACTTC.

The chain has TRBV2 and TRBJ2-7; the match to TRBD2 covers 8 bases. The V gene's germline CDR1 is SNHLY and CDR2 FYNNEI. The CDR3 has 14 amino acids. Unmatched junction bases numbered 10, after V lost 6 bases and J lost 6 bases. The CDR3 protein is CASRGAGERGEQYF. Here the CDR3 DNA reads TGTGCCAGCAGGGGAGCGGGAGAAAGGGGCGAGCAGTACTTC.

V usage is TRBV5-1 and J usage is TRBJ2-3; 10 bases agree with TRBD2. This CDR3 is 18 amino acids long. V lost 4 bases and J lost 0; bases outside the gene matches: 11. CDR1 and CDR2 from the germline V gene are SGHRS and YFSETQ. The CDR3 nucleotides read TGCGCCAGCAGCCCTGGGTTCCGGACTAGCGGCAGCACAGATACGCAGTATTTT. Its protein is CASSPGFRTSGSTDTQYF.

The table lists this clonotype with a few counts. V is TRBV12-3 or TRBV12-4 and J is TRBJ2-6; D remains ambiguous. V shed 5 bases and J shed 4 bases, with 12 bases lying between them. The CDR3 consists of 15 residues. The CDR3 coding sequence is TGTGCCAGCAGTATCCTCTTCGGCGGGGCCAACGTCCTGACTTTC. Translated, it gives CASSILFGGANVLTF.

The genes are TRBV7-3 and TRBJ2-3; a possible D gene is TRBD1 (5 bases). The CDR3 runs 11 residues. V was cut by 5 bases and J by 6 bases, with 6 bases left in between. CDR1 is SGHTA, CDR2 FQGTGA, per germline. The CDR3, as DNA: TGTGCCAGCAGCAAGGGGGATACGCAGTATTTT. Translated: CASSKGDTQYF.

The table lists this clonotype with a few counts. In DNA form, the CDR3 reads TGTGCCAGCAGGGGGGGATCAGATACGCAGTATTTT. Protein: CASRGGSDTQYF. The chain couples TRBV7-2 to TRBJ2-3; tentative D call: TRBD2 (6 bases). V dropped 6 bases and J dropped 4 bases, with 8 bases sitting between them. The CDR3 has 12 residues. The germline V gene has CDR1 SGHTA and CDR2 FQGNSA.

This clonotype turned up a few times. The CDR3 loop is CASSPLSGSRPWGANVLTF. CDR3 coding DNA: TGTGCCAGCAGCCCCCTTAGCGGGAGTCGACCCTGGGGGGCCAACGTCCTGACTTTC. The chain joins TRBV28 to TRBJ2-6; TRBD2 agrees at 9 bases. Germline lookup yields CDR1 MDHEN and CDR2 SYDVKM. The V and J ends lost 6 bases and 4 bases, in that order; junction bases with no gene match: 16. The CDR3 is 19 residues long.

The chain has TRBV20-1 and TRBJ2-1; TRBD1 matches at 8 bases. The CDR3 consists of 15 residues. V shed 1 base and J 5 bases; nucleotides not matched to a gene: 7. CDR1 is DFQATT and CDR2 is SNEGSKA in the germline V gene (reference sequence). The CDR3 DNA is TGCAGTGCTAGAGCCTTCAGGGGGCAAGACAATGAGCAGTTCTTC. It translates to CSARAFRGQDNEQFF.

This clonotype was counted a single time. The CDR3 coding sequence is TGTGCCTGGAGGGAAGAGAGCCGCGGGGAGACCCAGTACTTC. The encoded protein is CAWREESRGETQYF. The V call is TRBV30, the J call TRBJ2-5; maybe TRBD2 (5 bases). The CDR3 has 14 residues. Trimming took 3 bases from V and 5 from J, leaving 16 bases between them. Germline V CDR1 and CDR2: GTSNPN, SVGIG (reference sequence).

This clonotype was picked up a small number of times. The rearrangement uses TRBV9 and TRBJ2-1, with 9 positions matching TRBD2. Germline V gene sequence: CDR1 SGDLS, CDR2 YYNGEE. The CDR3 has 15 amino acids. The J segment lost 4 bases and the V segment lost 6 bases, leaving 8 bases of the junction unmatched. The DNA of the CDR3 is TGTGCCAGCACGAGGGGACTAGCAGGATACAATGAGCAGTTCTTC. Amino acid sequence: CASTRGLAGYNEQFF. The full variable domain, its missing parts supplied by reference TRBV9 and TRBJ2-1, is DSGVTQTPKHLITATGQRVTLRCSPRSGDLSVYWYQQSLDQGLQFLIQYYNGEERAKGNILERFSAQQFPDLHSELNLSSLELGDSALYFCASTRGLAGYNEQFFGPGTRLTVL.

V and J are TRBV29-1 and TRBJ2-3; TRBD1 matches at 8 bases. After removal of 1 base from V and 4 bases from J, the junction contained 7 bases not matched to a gene. CDR3 size: 15 residues. Germline CDR1 reads SQVTM; CDR2 reads ANQGSEA. The CDR3 DNA is TGCAGCGTTGAAGGAATGAAACAGGGGGCAGATACGCAGTATTTT. This encodes CSVEGMKQGADTQYF.

J is TRBJ2-7 and V is TRBV4-2, with 8 nucleotides matching TRBD2. The assigned J gene may be wrong: the sequence end matches TRBJ2-5 better. The CDR3 is 15 amino acids. Germline assignment: CDR1 LGHNA and CDR2 YNFKEQ. The CDR3 nucleotides are TGTGCCAGCAGCCAAGAAAGGACTAGCACCCAGACCCAGTACTTC. It specifies CASSQERTSTQTQYF.

The chain is built from TRBV20-1 and TRBJ2-3; 12 bases fit TRBD2. Germline V gives CDR1 DFQATT, CDR2 SNEGSKA (reference sequence). There are 17 residues in the CDR3. Losses at the gene ends were 0 bases for V and 2 bases for J; bases not matched to a gene: 6. This CDR3 reads CSARDVRTSGVTDTQYF. The DNA for the CDR3 is TGCAGTGCTAGAGATGTCAGGACTAGCGGGGTCACAGATACGCAGTATTTT.

The genes are TRBV7-2 and TRBJ2-3; 8 bases align to TRBD2. The germline V gene has CDR1 SGHTA and CDR2 FQGNSA. Losses at the gene ends were 1 base for V and 8 bases for J; bases not matched to a gene: 14. The CDR3 loop spans 17 amino acids. CDR3 nucleotides: TGTGCCAGCAGCTTAGGGAGCGGGAGTTTTAGTCGCCTTACGCAGTATTTT. It yields the protein CASSLGSGSFSRLTQYF.

Written as DNA, the CDR3 is TGCAGTGCTACCTGGACAGCAACAAACAATGAGCAGTTCTTC. This codes for CSATWTATNNEQFF. The chain has TRBV20-1 and TRBJ2-1; perhaps TRBD1 as D (6 bases). Germline V gene sequence: CDR1 DFQATT, CDR2 SNEGSKA (reference sequence). With 4 bases removed from V and 5 bases from J, the gap between germline ends came to 15 bases. The CDR3 extends over 14 amino acids.